This T cell receptor beta chain was profiled in a study of cytomegalovirus exposure and HLA in healthy donors (dated by TCRdb to 2015 to 2018). Background for the entire study: In an earlier analysis of some 550 of the donors, 276 Gb of sequence data and 90 million to 130 million unique TCR beta sequences from 150 million to 200 million T cells were reported. An early release covering roughly 600 HLA-typed donors comprised about 300 gigabases of sequencing data and approximately 85 million unique TCR sequences. All discovery cohort repertoires had been generated using a single sequencing platform. Using immunosequencing, the study profiled T cell repertoires from approximately 700 subjects and related those repertoires to cytomegalovirus serostatus. Among the roughly 400 genotyped donors, approximately 82% belonged to the genetic ancestry cluster associated with self-reported Caucasian donors. To predict cytomegalovirus infection status, the study combined high-throughput TCR immunosequencing, statistical association of individual TCRs with disease status, and machine learning. Four or five DR-DQ haplotypes were handled as single units for association and clustering, since linkage in the cohort was strong. An earlier analysis of 500 to 650 of the donors applied high-throughput TCR beta sequencing to assess whether each TCR beta V gene segment acted as functional or pseudogenic. Genome-wide SNP genotypes for about 60% of the 666 donors were used in a later genetic analysis, which treated that subset as a discovery cohort. Alongside the repertoire data, information on donor age, sex, ethnicity and CMV serostatus was compiled. Rather than drawing on any new phenotypic data, the later analysis identified candidate immune exposures from TCR beta sequences and the way those sequences occurred across donors. Across some 400 genotyped donors of the cohort, an average of roughly 230,000 unique TCR beta nucleotide sequences per donor were sequenced, and 15% to 20% of those sequences were non-productive. The study aimed to test whether signatures of past pathogen exposure could be identified by cataloging public T cell receptors. A later analysis re-examined previously published TCR beta repertoires from roughly 720 donors and added high-resolution HLA genotyping to investigate patterns of TCR occurrence. HLA typing covered class I and class II loci at four-digit resolution. A separate validation cohort of more than 100 different subjects was used in addition to the roughly 700-subject first cohort. Typing coverage differed by locus: A, B, C, DRB1 and DQB1 were typed in about 629-630 donors, DQA1 in about 560, DPA1 in some 600, and DPB1 in around 490. Paper-wide results and their limitations: In a later genetic analysis, a missense DCLRE1C variant was associated with V-gene and J-gene trimming of TCR beta chains, and the association was replicated in an independent cohort. While some public TCRs were present in many individuals, most TCR sequences turned up only very rarely across donors. Because counts were too low, fewer than 20 rarely observed V segments, including chromosome 9 orphons, were excluded from the earlier analysis of 587 of the donors. The classifier was reported to diagnose cytomegalovirus status with high specificity and sensitivity in both the original cohort and the validation cohort. It was suggested by the authors that the approach could potentially be generalized to other disease states and immunological phenotypes. The study listed around 160 TCR beta chains as associated with cytomegalovirus. In a later analysis, the rate of TCR association differed among HLA loci, with DRB1 alleles having the most associated TCRs and HLA-C alleles having the fewest. A cluster of highly shared sequence variants was judged likely to be a technical artifact of the sequencing pipeline. A later analysis found that HLA-associated TCR beta chains were more clonally expanded and had lower generation probabilities than equally common non-associated chains. The cohort was sequenced for TCR beta chains only, and without alpha or paired-chain data the features that could be detected were limited. The presence/absence analyses assumed that sequencing depth was roughly uniform across donors, and that assumption may not be true. A later analysis found that most CMV-associated TCR beta chains appeared HLA-restricted, with HLA associations seemingly driven largely by CMV exposure. Three of the identified cytomegalovirus-associated TCR beta chains were confirmed in vitro to be specific for cytomegalovirus antigens. Some IMGT-functional V segments, including TRBV6-2 and TRBV6-3, could not be distinguished by the 87-base-pair reads and were therefore excluded. Assigning TCR associations to individual alleles was difficult when HLA alleles, especially DR and DQ, strongly co-occurred. CMV serostatus was the only immune exposure information available for the cohort. Correlated functional status among segregating V segments might reflect linkage disequilibrium, but an unknown experimental factor could not be ruled out. Several of the top co-occurrence clusters appeared to be linked to parvovirus B19, influenza, CMV and Epstein-Barr virus, according to a later analysis. A further reported finding was that TCR beta sequences accurately predicted the HLA-A and HLA-B alleles for most subjects in the first cohort. According to a later genetic analysis, donors in an Asian-associated ancestry cluster had fewer N-insertions in productive TCRs than the roughly 700-donor mean. Because HLA typing was unavailable for some donors at each locus, only the typed subset was used in association tests. A later analysis associated about 17,000 TCR beta sequences with specific HLA alleles at a false discovery rate of 0.05. Broadly in line with IMGT annotations, most TCR beta V segments showed up in productive rearrangements about 87% or about 30% of the time in an earlier analysis of several hundred of the donors.

Libraries were made using the immunoSEQ multiplex PCR assay. For the multiplex PCR, a mixture combining 60 forward primers for TCR Vbeta segments and 13 reverse primers for TCR Jbeta segments was used. The CDR3 region of rearranged TCR beta genes was amplified from genomic DNA with a multiplex PCR assay. The Illumina HiSeq System was used to sequence the amplified TCR beta libraries as 87-base-pair reads. On the authors' methods: A later analysis counted approximately 76 million unique TCR beta chains across the 550 to 800 repertoires, and approximately 11 million of these chains were shared by at least two donors. To remove PCR and sequencing errors, raw reads were error-corrected and collapsed into unique sequences using a nearest-neighbor algorithm that merged closely related sequences. V, D and J gene segments were assigned by aligning CDR3 sequences to IMGT reference sequences. For a sequence to be retained, a match of at least six nucleotides to both a V gene segment and a J gene segment was required. A rearrangement counted as productive if the CDR3 had no stop codons and remained in frame with V and J, and every other rearrangement counted as non-productive. Following IMGT convention, CDR3 was defined as the stretch from the second conserved V-encoded cysteine to the conserved J-encoded phenylalanine. The earlier analysis of around 640 of the donors excluded sequences that lacked an unambiguous match to a single V gene segment. In an earlier analysis of approximately 610 of the donors, V segments were called functional above 56.7% productive rearrangements and were called segregating when the between-donor standard deviation exceeded 5%. A statistical classification framework was built for diagnosing cytomegalovirus status from the catalog of TCR beta chain sequences. A later analysis assigned V and J genes by comparing TCR nucleotide sequences with IMGT/GENE-DB human TR gene sequences. A later analysis assigned CDR3 sequences and most-parsimonious VDJ recombination scenarios with the TCRdist pipeline. In a later analysis, each TCR beta chain was defined by its CDR3 amino acid sequence together with its V-gene family, and reads lacking a unique V-gene family were excluded. In a later analysis, 450 to 600 highly shared, low-generation-probability nucleotide sequences were removed to address suspected cross-contamination and a sequencing artifact. For each public chain, a later analysis derived a clonal expansion index from normalized ranks of inferred template counts within each repertoire. In a later analysis, generation probabilities were computed using a VDJ recombination model fitted to out-of-frame rearrangements, and the results were checked against IGoR. Hypergeometric tests were used in a later analysis to score TCR-TCR, TCR-HLA and TCR-CMV co-occurrence, with a repertoire-size bias correction applied to the TCR pairs. In a later analysis, false discovery rates were estimated by permuting HLA or CMV assignments 20 times. In a later analysis, co-occurring TCRs were grouped with DBSCAN, and TCRdist sequence similarity was added when clustering was performed within HLA-allele-positive subsets. Repertoires with fewer than 30,000 or more than 120,000 public chains, plus five repertoires with anomalous nucleotide sharing, were excluded from co-occurrence clustering. Not all clones reach the TCRdb copy of this immuneACCESS table, which keeps in-frame sequences only. Checked studies attribute under half of the gap to unresolved V genes and leave the rest unexplained. V and J calls and clone size are copied from that table; D and trimming were computed from the DNA. Here the sample has about 130,000 clones; around 70% occur a single time. 5.5% to 8.5% of the sample comes from the top ten.

As concerns this clone: Which antigen it targets is not known. Within one base of it there is no much larger clone, and no base qualities were kept.

Based on the germline V gene, the CDR1 and CDR2 sequences are MNHNS and SASEGT. From the cysteine up to the phenylalanine, the CDR3 has a length of 15 residues. The CDR3 DNA has 45 bases and is translated from base 1. V is cut by 0 bases and J by 4 bases, and the space between the germline ends is 12 bases. The cohort comprised under 700 healthy bone marrow donors. All cohort members were sampled while nominally healthy, although unrecorded immune exposures were likely present. The donor tested CMV seropositive, placing the donor among the 290 or so seropositive members of the cohort. Every donor gave a peripheral blood sample, and the peripheral blood mononuclear cells from that sample were used for TCR beta sequencing. Genomic DNA was extracted from the blood cell samples with the Qiagen DNeasy Blood Extraction Kit.

The rearranged segments are TRBV6-1 and TRBJ2-5, and perhaps TRBD1 as D gene, on 6 matching bases. The sequencing sample was made of PBMCs. This TCR was recovered from a man aged 40-49 years in good health and CMV-seropositive. The CDR3 region has the sequence CASSEASGQSETQYF. The nucleotide sequence is TGTGCCAGCAGTGAAGCGTCCGGACAGTCAGAGACCCAGTACTTC.